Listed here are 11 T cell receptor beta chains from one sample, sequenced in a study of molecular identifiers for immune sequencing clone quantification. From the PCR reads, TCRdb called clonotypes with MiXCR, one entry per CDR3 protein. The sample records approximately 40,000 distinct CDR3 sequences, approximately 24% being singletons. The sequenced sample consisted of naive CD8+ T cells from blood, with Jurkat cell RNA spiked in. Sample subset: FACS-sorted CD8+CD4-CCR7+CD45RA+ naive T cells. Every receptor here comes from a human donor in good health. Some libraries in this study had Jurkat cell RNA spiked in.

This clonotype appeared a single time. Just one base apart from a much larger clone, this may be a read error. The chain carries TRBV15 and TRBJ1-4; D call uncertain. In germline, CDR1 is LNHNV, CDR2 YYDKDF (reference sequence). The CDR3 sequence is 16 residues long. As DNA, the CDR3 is TGTGCCACCAGCAGAGATCTCTGGGGTCGTAGTGAAAAACTGGTTTTT. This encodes CATSRDLWGRSEKLVF.

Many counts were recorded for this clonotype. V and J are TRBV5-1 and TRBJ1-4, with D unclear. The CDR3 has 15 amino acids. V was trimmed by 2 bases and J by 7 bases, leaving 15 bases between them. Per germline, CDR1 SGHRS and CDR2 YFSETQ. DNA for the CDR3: TGCGCCAGCAGCTTTGAGAGGGATGTAGGTGAAAAACTGTTTTTT. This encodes CASSFERDVGEKLFF. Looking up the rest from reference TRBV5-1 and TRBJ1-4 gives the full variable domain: KAGVTQTPRYLIKTRGQQVTLSCSPISGHRSVSWYQQTPGQGLQFLFEYFSETQRNKGNFPGRFSGRQFSNSRSEMNVSTLELGDSALYLCASSFERDVGEKLFFGSGTQLSVL.

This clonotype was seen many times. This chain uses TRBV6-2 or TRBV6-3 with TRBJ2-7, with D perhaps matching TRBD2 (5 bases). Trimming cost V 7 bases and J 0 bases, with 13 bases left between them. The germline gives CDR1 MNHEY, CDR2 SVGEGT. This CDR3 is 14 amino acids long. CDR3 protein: CASNGLAHSYEQYF. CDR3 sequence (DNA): TGTGCCAGCAATGGCCTAGCCCACTCCTACGAGCAGTACTTC.

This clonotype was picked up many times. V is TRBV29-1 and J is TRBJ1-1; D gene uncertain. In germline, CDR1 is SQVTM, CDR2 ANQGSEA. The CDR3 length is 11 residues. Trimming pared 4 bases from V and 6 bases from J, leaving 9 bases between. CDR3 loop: CSVGLGPEAFF. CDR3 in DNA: TGCAGCGTTGGGTTGGGCCCTGAAGCTTTCTTT. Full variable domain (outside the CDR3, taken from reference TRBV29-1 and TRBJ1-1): SAVISQKPSRDICQRGTSLTIQCQVDSQVTMMFWYRQQPGQSLTLIATANQGSEATYESGFVIDKFPISRPNLTFSTLTVSNMSPEDSSIYLCSVGLGPEAFFGQGTRLTVV.

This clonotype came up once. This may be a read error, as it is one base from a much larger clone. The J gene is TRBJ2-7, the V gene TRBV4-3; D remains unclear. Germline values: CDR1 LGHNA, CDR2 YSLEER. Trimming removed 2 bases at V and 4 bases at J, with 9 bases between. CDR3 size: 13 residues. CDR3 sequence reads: CASSQNRLYEQYF. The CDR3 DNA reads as TGCGCCAGCAGCCAAAATCGGTTGTACGAGCAGTACTTC.

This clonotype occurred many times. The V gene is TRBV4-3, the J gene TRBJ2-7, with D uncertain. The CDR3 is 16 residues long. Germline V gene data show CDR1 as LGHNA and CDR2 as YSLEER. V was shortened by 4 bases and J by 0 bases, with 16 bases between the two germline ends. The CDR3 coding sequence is TGCGCCAGCAGCCCCTACACCGGCCAGAGCTCCTACGAGCAGTACTTC. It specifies CASSPYTGQSSYEQYF.

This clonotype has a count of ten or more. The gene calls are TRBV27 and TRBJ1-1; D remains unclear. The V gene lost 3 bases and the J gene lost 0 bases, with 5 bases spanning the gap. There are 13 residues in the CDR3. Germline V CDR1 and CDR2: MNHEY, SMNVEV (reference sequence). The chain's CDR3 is CASSFSMNTEAFF. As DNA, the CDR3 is TGTGCCAGCAGTTTCTCCATGAACACTGAAGCTTTCTTT.

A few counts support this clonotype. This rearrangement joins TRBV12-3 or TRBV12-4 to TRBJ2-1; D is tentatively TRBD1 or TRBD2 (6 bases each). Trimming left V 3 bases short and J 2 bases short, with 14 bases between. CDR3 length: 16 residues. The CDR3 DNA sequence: TGTGCCAGCAGTTTTCGATCCGGGGGCGCCTACAATGAGCAGTTCTTC. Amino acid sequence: CASSFRSGGAYNEQFF.

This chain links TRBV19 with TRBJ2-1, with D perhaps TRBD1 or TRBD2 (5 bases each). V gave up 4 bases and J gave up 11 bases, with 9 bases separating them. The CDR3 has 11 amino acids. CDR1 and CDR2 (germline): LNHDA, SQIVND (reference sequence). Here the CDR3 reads CASSTGTQQFF. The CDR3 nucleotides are TGTGCCAGTAGTACAGGGACCCAGCAGTTCTTC.

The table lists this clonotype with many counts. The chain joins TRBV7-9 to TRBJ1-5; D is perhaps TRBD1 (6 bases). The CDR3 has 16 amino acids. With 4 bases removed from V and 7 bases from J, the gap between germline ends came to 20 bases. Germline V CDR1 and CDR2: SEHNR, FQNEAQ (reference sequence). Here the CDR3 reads CASSSNQQGRGQPQHF. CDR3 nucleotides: TGTGCCAGCAGCTCCAACCAACAGGGAAGGGGCCAGCCCCAGCATTTT.

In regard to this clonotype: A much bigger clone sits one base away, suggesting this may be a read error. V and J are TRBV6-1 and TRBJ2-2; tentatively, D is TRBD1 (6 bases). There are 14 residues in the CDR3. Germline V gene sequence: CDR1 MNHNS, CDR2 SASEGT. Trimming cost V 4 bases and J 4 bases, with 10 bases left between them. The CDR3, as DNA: TGTGCCAGCAGTGGGGGGACAAGCACCGGGGAGCTGTTTTTT. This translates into CASSGGTSTGELFF.